This TCR beta chain emerged from a study of shared clonotypes between healthy human individuals. CD4+ cells yielded CD45RA+ naive and CD45RA-negative memory subsets. The sample holds a few counts of this clone. Using about 190 ng DNA, some 30,000 T cell genomes, the sorted-subset replicate PCRs were run. Original handling: Sequence data from immunoSEQ were junction-only and lacked quality scores; consequently, filtering differed. The table came from immunoSEQ multiplex PCR; TCRdb's copy has only in-frame clones and leaves some out. V, J and clone size reflect that table, while D and trimming were determined from the DNA. The profile shows millions of clones, 85% to 95% of them singletons. Looked up from germline, CDR1 is GTSNPN and CDR2 is SVGIG (reference sequence). CDR3 length equals 11 residues. V was clipped by 4 bases and J by 8 bases, with 11 bases between them.

The sequence was collected from a man between 18 and 29 years old in good health. The chain carries TRBV30 and TRBJ1-1; TRBD1 is a possible D gene (5 bases). The specimen was naive CD4+ T cells sorted from blood. As for subset: CD45RA+ positively selected. The DNA for the CDR3 is TGTGCCTGGAACAGACAGAGGGAAGCTTTCTTT. This translates into CAWNRQREAFF.